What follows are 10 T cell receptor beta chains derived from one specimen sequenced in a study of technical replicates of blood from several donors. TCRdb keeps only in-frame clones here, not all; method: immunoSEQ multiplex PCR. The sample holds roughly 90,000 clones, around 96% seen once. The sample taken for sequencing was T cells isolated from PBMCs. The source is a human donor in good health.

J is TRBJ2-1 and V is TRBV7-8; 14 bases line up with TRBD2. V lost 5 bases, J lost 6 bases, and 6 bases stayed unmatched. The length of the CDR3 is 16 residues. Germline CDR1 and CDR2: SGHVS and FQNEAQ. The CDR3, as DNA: TGTGCCAGCAGCCCAAGACTAGCGGGGGGGACCAATGAGCAGTTCTTC. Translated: CASSPRLAGGTNEQFF.

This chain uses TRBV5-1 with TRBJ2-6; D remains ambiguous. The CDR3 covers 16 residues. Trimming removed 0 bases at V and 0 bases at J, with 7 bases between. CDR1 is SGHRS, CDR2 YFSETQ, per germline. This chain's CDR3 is CASSLVSSSGANVLTF. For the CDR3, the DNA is TGCGCCAGCAGCTTGGTTTCCAGCTCTGGGGCCAACGTCCTGACTTTC.

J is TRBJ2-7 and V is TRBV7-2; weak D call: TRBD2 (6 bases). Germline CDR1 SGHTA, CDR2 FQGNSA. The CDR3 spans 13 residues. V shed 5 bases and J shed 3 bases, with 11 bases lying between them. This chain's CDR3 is CASSRDSGYEQYF. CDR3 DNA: TGTGCCAGCAGCCGGGACTCCGGCTACGAGCAGTACTTC.

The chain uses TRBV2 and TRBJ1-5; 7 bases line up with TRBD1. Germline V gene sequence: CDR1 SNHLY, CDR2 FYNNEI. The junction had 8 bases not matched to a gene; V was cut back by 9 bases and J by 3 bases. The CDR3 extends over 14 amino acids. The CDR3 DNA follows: TGTGCCAGTCGAAAGGGGGCTCCCAATCAGCCCCAGCATTTT. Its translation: CASRKGAPNQPQHF. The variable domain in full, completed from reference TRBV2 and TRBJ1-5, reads EPEVTQTPSHQVTQMGQEVILRCVPISNHLYFYWYRQILGQKVEFLVSFYNNEISEKSEIFDDQFSVERPDGSNFTLKIRSTKLEDSAMYFCASRKGAPNQPQHFGDGTRLSIL.

The CDR3 bases are TGTGCCAGCAGCCCTGGGACTAGCGGGGGCAATGAGCAGTTCTTC. Amino acid sequence: CASSPGTSGGNEQFF. The chain uses TRBV9 and TRBJ2-1; 14 nucleotides match TRBD2. Germline V gene lookup returns CDR1 SGDLS and CDR2 YYNGEE. This CDR3 region has 15 residues. V lost 4 bases to trimming and J lost 6 bases; unmatched junction nucleotides: 3. The full variable domain, with the rest looked up from reference TRBV9 and TRBJ2-1, is DSGVTQTPKHLITATGQRVTLRCSPRSGDLSVYWYQQSLDQGLQFLIQYYNGEERAKGNILERFSAQQFPDLHSELNLSSLELGDSALYFCASSPGTSGGNEQFFGPGTRLTVL.

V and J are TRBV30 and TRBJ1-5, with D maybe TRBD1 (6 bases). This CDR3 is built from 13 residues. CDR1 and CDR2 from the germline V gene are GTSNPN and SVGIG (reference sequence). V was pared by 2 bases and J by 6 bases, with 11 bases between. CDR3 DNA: TGTGCCTGGAGTTCAGGGGATAGTCAGCCCCAGCATTTT. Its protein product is CAWSSGDSQPQHF.

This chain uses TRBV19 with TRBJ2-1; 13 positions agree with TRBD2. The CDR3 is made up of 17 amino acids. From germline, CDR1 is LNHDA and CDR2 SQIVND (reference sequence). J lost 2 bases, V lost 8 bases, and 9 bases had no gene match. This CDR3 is CASGPTSGGAAYNEQFF. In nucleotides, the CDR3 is TGTGCCAGTGGTCCTACTAGCGGGGGGGCGGCCTACAATGAGCAGTTCTTC.

The DNA of the CDR3 is TGTGCCAGCAGCCCCGGACTGCCCACCGGGGAGCTGTTTTTT. It is translated as CASSPGLPTGELFF. The J gene is TRBJ2-2, the V gene TRBV5-4; tentative D call: TRBD2 (5 bases). The CDR3 contains 14 residues. Germline assignment: CDR1 SGHNT and CDR2 YYREEE (reference sequence). The V end lost 4 bases, the J end lost 4 bases, and 11 bases lay between the germline ends.

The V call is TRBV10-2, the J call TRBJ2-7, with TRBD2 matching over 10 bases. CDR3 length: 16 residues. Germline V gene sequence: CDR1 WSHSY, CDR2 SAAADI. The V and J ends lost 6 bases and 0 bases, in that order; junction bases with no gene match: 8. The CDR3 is CASRASGSLHSYEQYF. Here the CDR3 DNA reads TGCGCCAGCAGGGCTAGCGGGAGCCTCCACTCCTACGAGCAGTACTTC.

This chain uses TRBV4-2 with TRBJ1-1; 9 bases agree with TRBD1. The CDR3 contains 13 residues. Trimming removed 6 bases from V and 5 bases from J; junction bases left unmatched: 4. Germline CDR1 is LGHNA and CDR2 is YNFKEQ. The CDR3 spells CASRLQGATEAFF. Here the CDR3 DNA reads TGTGCCAGCAGGCTACAGGGGGCAACTGAAGCTTTCTTT.